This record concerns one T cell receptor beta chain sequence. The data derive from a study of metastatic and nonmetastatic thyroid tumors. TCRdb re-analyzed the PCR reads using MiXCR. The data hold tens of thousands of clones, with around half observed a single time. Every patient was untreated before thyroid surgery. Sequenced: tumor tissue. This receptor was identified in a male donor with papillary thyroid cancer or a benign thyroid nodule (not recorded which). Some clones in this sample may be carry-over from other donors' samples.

The CDR3 loop is CAWSVDPLELQPQHF. In nucleotides, the CDR3 is TGTGCCTGGAGTGTTGACCCCCTAGAACTTCAGCCCCAGCATTTT. V is TRBV30 and J is TRBJ1-5; D not resolved. Germline-derived CDR1 and CDR2 are GTSNPN and SVGIG (reference sequence). V lost 0 bases and J 6 bases, leaving 15 bases between the germline ends. The CDR3 runs 15 residues.